Shown below are 22 T cell receptor beta chains from a single sample sequenced in a study of cytomegalovirus exposure and HLA in healthy donors. The PCR employed 60 Vbeta primers together with 13 Jbeta primers. Sequencing used immunoSEQ multiplex PCR; TCRdb keeps in-frame clones, though not all of them. The sample lists about 130,000 clones, about two thirds seen once, with under 2.5% in the top ten. The sequenced sample consisted of PBMCs. All receptors come from an older woman in good health and CMV-seropositive.

This CDR3 is CARRFSGSEDTQYF. CDR3 DNA: TGTGCCAGAAGGTTTAGCGGGAGTGAAGATACGCAGTATTTT. The gene calls are TRBV2 and TRBJ2-3; 9 bases agree with TRBD2. The V gene's germline CDR1 is SNHLY and CDR2 FYNNEI. Trimming took 9 bases from V and 5 from J; bases not matched to a gene: 9. The CDR3 is 14 residues long.

This chain joins TRBV5-1 and TRBJ1-1; D is unresolved. The CDR3 runs to 14 residues. V was cut by 5 bases and J by 5 bases, with 16 bases left in between. CDR1 and CDR2 from the germline V gene are SGHRS and YFSETQ. The CDR3 loop is CASRSGGPGTEAFF. Here the CDR3 DNA reads TGCGCCAGCAGGTCGGGAGGGCCGGGGACTGAAGCTTTCTTT. Full variable domain (outside the CDR3, taken from reference TRBV5-1 and TRBJ1-1): KAGVTQTPRYLIKTRGQQVTLSCSPISGHRSVSWYQQTPGQGLQFLFEYFSETQRNKGNFPGRFSGRQFSNSRSEMNVSTLELGDSALYLCASRSGGPGTEAFFGQGTRLTVV.

The rearrangement joins TRBV21-1 to TRBJ2-1; the table assigns TRBD1, which was not confirmed against the DNA. TRBV21-1 is listed as a pseudogene. The CDR3 covers 18 residues. The CDR3 spells CASTDQGAIPTTNNEQFF. The CDR3 DNA reads TGTGCCAGCACCGACCAGGGGGCGATCCCGACGACAAACAATGAGCAGTTCTTC.

The V call is TRBV5-1, the J call TRBJ2-7, with a tentative D call TRBD2 (6 bases). The CDR3 is made up of 14 amino acids. Germline V lookup: CDR1 SGHRS, CDR2 YFSETQ. Trimming pared 4 bases from V and 0 bases from J, leaving 11 bases between. The chain's CDR3 is CASSPDGSSYEQYF. The CDR3, as DNA: TGCGCCAGCAGCCCGGACGGGAGCTCCTACGAGCAGTACTTC.

This clone was observed a few times. This sequence joins TRBV29-1 and TRBJ2-1; D is perhaps TRBD2 (6 bases). From germline, CDR1 is SQVTM and CDR2 ANQGSEA. This CDR3 is built from 12 residues. Trimming left V 7 bases short and J 9 bases short, with 16 bases between. The CDR3 loop is CSAQLAAGEQFF. The CDR3, as DNA: TGCAGCGCCCAGCTGGCAGCGGGTGAGCAGTTCTTC.

The J gene is TRBJ1-1, the V gene TRBV19, with 7 bases matching TRBD1. Germline V gene data show CDR1 as LNHDA and CDR2 as SQIVND (reference sequence). The V segment lost 3 bases and the J segment 1 base; nucleotides outside the gene matches: 5. This CDR3 spans 15 amino acids. CDR3 nucleotides: TGTGCCAGTAGTATGCGGGGACAGCCGAACACTGAAGCTTTCTTT. Residues: CASSMRGQPNTEAFF.

This clone was seen a few times. The V and J genes are TRBV18 and TRBJ1-1, with D perhaps matching TRBD1 (6 bases). Trimming pared 5 bases from V and 1 base from J, leaving 11 bases between. This CDR3 contains 14 residues. Germline V gene sequence: CDR1 KGHSH, CDR2 LQKENI. CDR3 region: CASSSTQGNTEAFF. Here the CDR3 DNA reads TGTGCCAGCTCATCAACACAGGGGAACACTGAAGCTTTCTTT. Complete variable domain (other parts from reference TRBV18 and TRBJ1-1): NAGVMQNPRHLVRRRGQEARLRCSPMKGHSHVYWYRQLPEEGLKFMVYLQKENIIDESGMPKERFSAEFPKEGPSILRIQQVVRGDSAAYFCASSSTQGNTEAFFGQGTRLTVV.

V and J are TRBV6-1 and TRBJ2-4; D possibly corresponds to TRBD2 (6 bases). This CDR3 has 15 residues. Trimming pared 6 bases from V and 0 bases from J, leaving 12 bases between. The V gene's germline CDR1 is MNHNS and CDR2 SASEGT. The CDR3: CASSNQGLAKNIQYF. In nucleotides, the CDR3 is TGTGCCAGCAGCAACCAGGGACTAGCCAAAAACATTCAGTACTTC.

This clone was seen a single time. This chain joins TRBV12-5 and TRBJ2-2; D is unclear. The CDR3 length is 13 residues. Germline V lookup: CDR1 LGHNT, CDR2 FRNRAP. V lost 7 bases and J lost 8, with 14 bases in between. In DNA, the CDR3 is TGTGCTAGTGCCTGGGCCGCTCGGGGGGAGCTGTTTTTT. It codes for CASAWAARGELFF.

The rearrangement uses TRBV5-1 and TRBJ2-2; no firm D call. Looked up from germline, CDR1 is SGHRS and CDR2 is YFSETQ. V dropped 3 bases and J dropped 1 base, with 7 bases sitting between them. The CDR3 is 14 residues long. For the CDR3, the DNA is TGCGCCAGCAGCTCGGGTAGGAACACCGGGGAGCTGTTTTTT. Encoded protein: CASSSGRNTGELFF.

Details on this clone: Other DNA sequences from this sample encode an identical CDR3 as well. The chain uses TRBV19 and TRBJ2-1, with D perhaps matching TRBD2 (5 bases). The V and J ends lost 0 bases and 0 bases respectively, with 6 bases between them. Germline CDR1 reads LNHDA; CDR2 reads SQIVND (reference sequence). The CDR3 length is 15 residues. The CDR3 sequence is CASSIEGSSYNEQFF. CDR3 sequence (DNA): TGTGCCAGTAGTATAGAAGGGAGCTCCTACAATGAGCAGTTCTTC.

This chain joins TRBV27 and TRBJ2-1, with a tentative D call TRBD2 (6 bases). The CDR3 consists of 16 residues. Trimming removed 6 bases from V and 5 bases from J, with 20 bases in between. Germline V gene sequence: CDR1 MNHEY, CDR2 SMNVEV (reference sequence). For the CDR3, the DNA is TGTGCCAGCAGGGAAGCCGCTGCAGGGAGGAACAATGAGCAGTTCTTC. It translates to CASREAAAGRNNEQFF.

The chain links TRBV30 to TRBJ2-2, with 8 bases that match TRBD1. CDR1 and CDR2 (germline): GTSNPN, SVGIG (reference sequence). This CDR3 is 13 amino acids long. V trimming: 8 bases; J trimming: 5 bases; junction bases outside the gene matches: 7. CDR3 in DNA: TGTGCCGGTGGCAGGGGGCTGACCGGGGAGCTGTTTTTT. It codes for CAGGRGLTGELFF.

The CDR3 sequence: CASSEQGYSPLHF. CDR3 coding DNA: TGTGCCAGCAGTGAACAGGGATATTCACCCCTCCACTTT. The chain links TRBV2 to TRBJ1-6; the D gene is possibly TRBD1 (5 bases). This CDR3 is 13 amino acids long. The germline V gene encodes CDR1 SNHLY and CDR2 FYNNEI. V was clipped by 2 bases and J by 8 bases, with 7 bases between them.

The gene calls are TRBV7-9 and TRBJ2-1, with 13 nucleotides matching TRBD2. CDR3 length: 17 residues. Trimming removed 3 bases from V and 0 bases from J; junction bases left unmatched: 2. Germline V CDR1 and CDR2: SEHNR, FQNEAQ (reference sequence). The CDR3 bases are TGTGCCAGCAGCTTTACTAGCGGGAGGGTCTCCTACAATGAGCAGTTCTTC. Residues: CASSFTSGRVSYNEQFF.

The CDR3 here is CASSYNLAAQDEQYF. In nucleotides, the CDR3 is TGTGCCAGCAGTTACAATCTAGCGGCCCAAGACGAGCAGTACTTC. J is TRBJ2-7 and V is TRBV6-6; 7 bases fit TRBD2. The trim removed 2 bases at V and 5 bases at J, leaving 9 bases unmatched. Germline V gene sequence: CDR1 MNHNY, CDR2 SVGAGI (reference sequence). This CDR3 has 15 amino acids.

The sample holds a few counts of this clone. At the DNA level, this CDR3 is encoded by other sequences in the same sample as well. This rearrangement joins TRBV30 to TRBJ1-1; weak D call: TRBD1 (6 bases). The CDR3 sequence is 13 residues long. V lost 5 bases and J lost 2, with 12 bases in between. Germline V lookup: CDR1 GTSNPN, CDR2 SVGIG (reference sequence). This CDR3 reads CAWALQGNTEAFF. CDR3 sequence (DNA): TGTGCCTGGGCCCTACAGGGTAACACTGAAGCTTTCTTT.

The chain carries TRBV5-6 and TRBJ1-4, with a tentative D call TRBD1 (6 bases). The V and J ends lost 1 base and 8 bases respectively, with 12 bases between them. This CDR3 is built from 14 residues. Germline CDR1 reads SGHDT; CDR2 reads YYEEEE. The CDR3 region has the DNA TGTGCCAGCAGCTTGACAGGGCGAGGGGAAAAACTGTTTTTT. It codes for CASSLTGRGEKLFF.

The chain employs TRBV25-1 and TRBJ2-5; TRBD1 might be the D (6 bases). Trimming took 6 bases from V and 4 from J, leaving 15 bases between them. The CDR3 covers 14 residues. Per germline, CDR1 MGHDK and CDR2 SYGVNS. The CDR3 nucleotides are TGTGCCAGCAGCAAACAGGGTCTAGGAGAGACCCAGTACTTC. It codes for CASSKQGLGETQYF. Variable domain in full (rest from reference TRBV25-1 and TRBJ2-5): EADIYQTPRYLVIGTGKKITLECSQTMGHDKMYWYQQDPGMELHLIHYSYGVNSTEKGDLSSESTVSRIRTEHFPLTLESARPSHTSQYLCASSKQGLGETQYFGPGTRLLVL.

The chain couples TRBV6-1 to TRBJ2-5, with 16 positions matching TRBD2. Trimming took 3 bases from V and 5 from J; bases not matched to a gene: 9. The germline CDR1 and CDR2 sequences are MNHNS and SASEGT. CDR3 size: 18 residues. CDR3 loop: CASSEGLAGGTRRETQYF. CDR3 nucleotides: TGTGCCAGCAGTGAGGGACTAGCGGGGGGGACTAGGAGGGAGACCCAGTACTTC.

This clone was counted only a few times. The gene calls are TRBV28 and TRBJ1-2; 7 bases are shared with TRBD1. V shed 5 bases, J shed 4 bases, and the junction held 7 bases outside the gene matches. The CDR3 consists of 14 residues. Germline lookup yields CDR1 MDHEN and CDR2 SYDVKM. CDR3: CASSTAGQIYGYTF. The DNA for the CDR3 is TGTGCCAGCAGTACGGCGGGACAGATCTATGGCTACACCTTC.

This CDR3 reads CATSSNPGLAGGTQYF. In nucleotides, the CDR3 is TGTGCCACCAGCTCAAATCCGGGACTAGCGGGAGGTACGCAGTATTTT. The chain carries TRBV15 and TRBJ2-3; 15 bases fit TRBD2. The germline V gene has CDR1 LNHNV and CDR2 YYDKDF (reference sequence). CDR3 length equals 16 residues. V dropped 5 bases and J dropped 8; count of bases not matched to a gene: 8.